The clone carrying this TCR beta chain showed up just a few times. This entry comes from a study of blood T cells in healthy people across ages. A J-beta primer mix and a sample-barcoded 5' primer were used in a second PCR of roughly 6 to 11 cycles. Every cDNA molecule bore a tag from a template-switch adaptor containing 12 random nucleotides. TCRdb passed the 5' RACE reads through MiXCR, listing each CDR3 protein once. The top ten clones hold 30% of a sample with hundreds of thousands of distinct CDR3 sequences, 35% to 50% of them seen once. The CDR3 sequence is 14 residues long. Per germline, CDR1 MGHRA and CDR2 YSYEKL. Trimming removed 1 base from V and 4 bases from J, with 10 bases in between.

The chain uses TRBV4-1 and TRBJ1-1; the D is unclear. Sequences were obtained from blood. This clonotype originated in a man older than 75 in good health. DNA for the CDR3: TGCGCCAGCAGCCAAGGACCCGTATCCACTGAAGCTTTCTTT. It codes for CASSQGPVSTEAFF.